This T cell receptor beta chain was identified during a study of tumor-infiltrating lymphocytes in primary liver carcinoma. Overall study: Staging placed the tumors at T1-T3 N0M0, and they measured about 4 to 10 cm across. Whole-study results and caveats: Less overlap was seen in tumor-adjacent and tumor-blood pairs than in tumor region pairs.

Extraction of RNA together with DNA used about 17-31 mg of unsorted bulk tissue. The germline V gene has CDR1 SGHAT and CDR2 FQNNGV. CDR3 length equals 17 residues. TCR beta cDNA came from roughly 450 ng total RNA, primed with a constant-region primer. Investigators got TCR beta libraries out of three nested multiplex PCR rounds, done with slightly modified ARM-PCR. Primers for the first two PCR rounds were TRBV1-TRBV30 forward primers and a C-beta reverse primer (10 cycles per round). TCRdb re-derived calls from the multiplex PCR reads in MiXCR, one entry per CDR3 protein. This sample has about 120,000 distinct CDR3 sequences; approximately 68% occur once, and the top ten carry roughly 7.3%. Regarding this clonotype: Its specificity is unknown. At one end the junction does not follow the germline gene, possibly because of a read error.

The TCR originated in a woman aged 55-70 years with primary liver carcinoma and hepatitis B virus infection. V usage is TRBV11-2 and J usage is TRBJ2-3; a possible D gene is TRBD2 (5 bases). The sample comprised tumor-adjacent normal liver tissue. The CDR3 reads CVSSLADRSLSEVTQYF. The DNA of the CDR3 is TGTGTCAGCAGCCTAGCAGATCGCTCGCTCAGCGAGGTTACGCAGTATTTT.